This entry lists 30 T cell receptor beta chains sequenced from one sample in a study of identical twins. TCRdb reanalysed the 5' RACE reads using MiXCR and keeps one entry per CDR3 protein. The sample lists about 210,000 distinct CDR3 sequences, around a tenth occurring once. Sequencing input: memory (CD45RO+) T cells sorted from blood. These receptors came from a woman under 30 in good health.

This clonotype was found many times. This chain joins TRBV6-5 and TRBJ1-1; 8 bases map to TRBD1. V dropped 4 bases and J dropped 1; count of bases not matched to a gene: 11. CDR1 and CDR2 from the germline V gene are MNHEY and SVGAGI. This CDR3 has 17 amino acids. DNA of the CDR3: TGTGCCAGCAGTTCCTTAGACAGGGGATTTTGGAACACTGAAGCTTTCTTT. As protein: CASSSLDRGFWNTEAFF.

V usage is TRBV5-6 and J usage is TRBJ2-7, with 8 bases aligning to TRBD1. Germline CDR1 and CDR2: SGHDT and YYEEEE. The CDR3 is 19 amino acids. Trimming cost V 4 bases and J 3 bases; bases outside gene matches: 21. The CDR3 protein is CASSRFLLTGDSTLYEQYF. The CDR3 DNA reads as TGTGCCAGCAGCCGGTTCTTATTGACAGGGGACTCGACCCTCTACGAGCAGTACTTC. The entire variable domain, with the rest obtained from reference TRBV5-6 and TRBJ2-7, is as follows: DAGVTQSPTHLIKTRGQQVTLRCSPKSGHDTVSWYQQALGQGPQFIFQYYEEEERQRGNFPDRFSGHQFPNYSSELNVNALLLGDSALYLCASSRFLLTGDSTLYEQYFGPGTRLTVT.

The V call is TRBV20-1, the J call TRBJ2-3, with 14 bases aligning to TRBD2. Germline CDR1 reads DFQATT; CDR2 reads SNEGSKA (reference sequence). J was trimmed by 0 bases and V by 5 bases; bases with no gene match: 13. The CDR3 runs to 19 residues. The CDR3 spells CSAAPGLAGVKGSTDTQYF. For the CDR3, the DNA is TGCAGTGCTGCTCCGGGACTAGCGGGGGTTAAGGGTAGCACAGATACGCAGTATTTT.

This clonotype was detected ten times or more. The chain combines TRBV7-3 with TRBJ2-3; D not resolved. V was trimmed by 0 bases and J by 6 bases, leaving 7 bases between them. CDR3 length: 13 amino acids. Per the germline V gene, CDR1 is SGHTA and CDR2 is FQGTGA. This CDR3 is CASSLTRVDTQYF. Here the CDR3 DNA reads TGTGCCAGCAGCTTAACGCGAGTCGATACGCAGTATTTT.

This clonotype turned up a few times. The rearrangement links TRBV6-5 to TRBJ2-5; D is unclear. The CDR3 spans 14 residues. The germline V gene has CDR1 MNHEY and CDR2 SVGAGI. Deletions cut 4 bases from V and 2 bases from J, with 11 bases between. For the CDR3, the DNA is TGTGCCAGCAGTTTCCAGAGCGCTCAAGAGACCCAGTACTTC. Its protein is CASSFQSAQETQYF.

This clonotype ranks as medium-sized. The V call is TRBV20-1, the J call TRBJ2-2; 8 nucleotides match TRBD2. V shed 3 bases and J 4 bases; nucleotides not matched to a gene: 4. The CDR3 is 14 residues long. CDR1 is DFQATT and CDR2 is SNEGSKA in the germline V gene (reference sequence). The DNA for the CDR3 is TGCAGTGCTAGTAGGAGCGGGGGCACCGGGGAGCTGTTTTTT. Its protein is CSASRSGGTGELFF.

This sequence joins TRBV2 and TRBJ2-5, with no clear D. V dropped 8 bases and J dropped 4 bases, with 5 bases sitting between them. The CDR3 has 10 residues. Germline loops: CDR1 SNHLY, CDR2 FYNNEI. CDR3 in amino acids: CASGPETQYF. The CDR3 DNA sequence: TGTGCCAGCGGCCCAGAGACCCAGTACTTC.

This clonotype was seen a single time. V gene TRBV19 combines with J gene TRBJ1-1; 7 bases are shared with TRBD1. The CDR3 consists of 13 residues. V was clipped by 5 bases and J by 3 bases; unmatched bases: 3. Germline CDR1 and CDR2: LNHDA and SQIVND (reference sequence). CDR3 protein: CASSQGVYTEAFF. In DNA form, the CDR3 reads TGTGCCAGTAGTCAGGGGGTATACACTGAAGCTTTCTTT.

This clonotype was counted a few times. This chain links TRBV11-3 with TRBJ2-2, with unresolved D. V shed 5 bases and J shed 4 bases, with 11 bases lying between them. This CDR3 is 14 amino acids long. Germline V gene data show CDR1 as SGHNT and CDR2 as YENEEA. DNA for the CDR3: TGTGCCAGCAGCCCCCACCCGGCCACCGGGGAGCTGTTTTTT. Protein sequence: CASSPHPATGELFF.

This rearrangement joins TRBV7-6 to TRBJ1-1; D may be TRBD1 (5 bases). Germline lookup yields CDR1 SGHVS and CDR2 FNYEAQ. The V end was cut by 2 bases, the J end by 0 bases, with 7 bases between. The CDR3 runs 14 residues. This CDR3 reads CASSLWGMNTEAFF. The CDR3 coding sequence is TGTGCCAGCAGCTTATGGGGGATGAACACTGAAGCTTTCTTT. Filled out from reference TRBV7-6 and TRBJ1-1, the complete variable domain reads GAGVSQSPRYKVTKRGQDVALRCDPISGHVSLYWYRQALGQGPEFLTYFNYEAQQDKSGLPNDRFSAERPEGSISTLTIQRTEQRDSAMYRCASSLWGMNTEAFFGQGTRLTVV.

There are a few counts of this clonotype. The chain couples TRBV20-1 to TRBJ1-1, with TRBD1 as a possible D gene (6 bases). The V gene lost 1 base and the J gene lost 8 bases, with 11 bases spanning the gap. Germline V lookup: CDR1 DFQATT, CDR2 SNEGSKA (reference sequence). The CDR3 totals 12 residues. As DNA, the CDR3 is TGCAGTGCTAGAGCCGGGGGCAGAGAAGCTTTCTTT. Amino acid sequence: CSARAGGREAFF.

The chain uses TRBV12-3 or TRBV12-4 and TRBJ2-1; D gene unclear. The CDR3 consists of 14 residues. The ends were cut back, 6 bases at V and 10 bases at J, with 19 bases in the middle. The CDR3 spells CASRPTSTFGEQFF. Written as DNA, the CDR3 is TGTGCCAGCAGACCTACCTCGACTTTCGGGGAGCAGTTCTTC.

The chain combines TRBV20-1 with TRBJ2-3; 7 positions agree with TRBD2. Trimming at V came to 0 bases and at J to 2 bases, leaving 8 bases not matched to a gene. The CDR3 sequence is 16 residues long. From germline, CDR1 is DFQATT and CDR2 SNEGSKA (reference sequence). The CDR3 DNA is TGCAGTGCTAGAGATCCGGGGAGGGCCCCCACAGATACGCAGTATTTT. This codes for CSARDPGRAPTDTQYF.

The CDR3 protein is CSASLPGGPFF. The CDR3 nucleotides are TGCAGTGCTTCCTTACCGGGAGGGCCGTTCTTC. The chain couples TRBV20-1 to TRBJ2-1; 8 nucleotides agree with TRBD2. V dropped 5 bases and J dropped 15; count of bases not matched to a gene: 9. The CDR3 is 11 residues long. Looked up from germline, CDR1 is DFQATT and CDR2 is SNEGSKA (reference sequence).

This clonotype appeared many times. This chain connects TRBV7-9 to TRBJ1-1; D may be TRBD1 (5 bases). CDR3 length: 12 amino acids. CDR1 and CDR2 from the germline V gene are SEHNR and FQNEAQ (reference sequence). V lost 8 bases to trimming and J lost 5 bases, with 12 bases between them. In DNA, the CDR3 is TGTGCCAGCTGGGCGGGGGGAACTGAAGCTTTCTTT. Translating it yields CASWAGGTEAFF.

Only a few counts were recorded for this clonotype. CDR3 bases: TGTGCCAGCAGTTTAGGGCGGGAGGTTTACAATGAGCAGTTCTTC. Residues: CASSLGREVYNEQFF. The V and J genes are TRBV12-3 or TRBV12-4 and TRBJ2-1; 8 positions match TRBD2. The length of the CDR3 is 15 residues. V lost 1 base and J lost 4; bases outside the gene matches: 3.

The table lists this clonotype with a few counts. J is TRBJ2-2 and V is TRBV19; 7 positions agree with TRBD2. V trimming: 10 bases; J trimming: 1 base; junction bases outside the gene matches: 12. The CDR3 runs to 16 residues. CDR1 is LNHDA, CDR2 SQIVND, per germline (reference sequence). CDR3 protein: CATQWEGRGNTGELFF. CDR3 DNA sequence: TGTGCCACCCAATGGGAGGGGAGAGGGAACACCGGGGAGCTGTTTTTT.

This chain joins TRBV2 and TRBJ1-2, with D uncertain. Germline V CDR1 and CDR2: SNHLY, FYNNEI. V lost 6 bases and J 4 bases, leaving 12 bases between the germline ends. The CDR3 loop spans 13 amino acids. The CDR3 region has the DNA TGTGCCAGCAGCTCCGGGCCGCGCTATGGCTACACCTTC. Translation: CASSSGPRYGYTF.

The V gene is TRBV6-2 or TRBV6-3, the J gene TRBJ2-1, with TRBD1 identical over 8 bases. This CDR3 has 15 amino acids. The junction had 0 bases not matched to a gene; V was cut back by 2 bases and J by 0 bases. Germline CDR1 reads MNHEY; CDR2 reads SVGEGT. This CDR3 is CASSYGQGSYNEQFF. The CDR3 DNA follows: TGTGCCAGCAGTTACGGACAGGGCTCCTACAATGAGCAGTTCTTC.

The chain is built from TRBV27 and TRBJ2-1, with 8 bases aligning to TRBD1. CDR1 MNHEY and CDR2 SMNVEV come from the germline V gene (reference sequence). Unmatched junction bases numbered 5, after V lost 6 bases and J lost 4 bases. CDR3 length equals 14 residues. The CDR3 loop is CASRSGDRYNEQFF. In nucleotides, the CDR3 is TGTGCCAGCAGGTCTGGGGACAGGTACAATGAGCAGTTCTTC.

This clonotype was counted ten times or more. This chain uses TRBV29-1 with TRBJ2-5, with D possibly being TRBD1 (6 bases). Germline CDR1 and CDR2: SQVTM and ANQGSEA. V lost 6 bases, J lost 4 bases, and 15 bases lay in between. The CDR3 is made up of 13 amino acids. Here the CDR3 reads CSVTTGIGETQYF. The CDR3 nucleotides read TGCAGCGTAACTACAGGGATCGGAGAGACCCAGTACTTC.

The gene calls are TRBV30 and TRBJ2-5; TRBD1 agrees at 7 bases. This CDR3 comprises 15 residues. Per the germline V gene, CDR1 is GTSNPN and CDR2 is SVGIG (reference sequence). Trimming cost V 4 bases and J 2 bases; bases outside gene matches: 10. The CDR3 DNA follows: TGTGCCTGGACGACAGGGCTGCGACATCAAGAGACCCAGTACTTC. Its translation: CAWTTGLRHQETQYF. The full variable domain, completed using reference TRBV30 and TRBJ2-5, is SQTIHQWPATLVQPVGSPLSLECTVEGTSNPNLYWYRQAAGRGLQLLFYSVGIGQISSEVPQNLSASRPQDRQFILSSKKLLLSDSGFYLCAWTTGLRHQETQYFGPGTRLLVL.

This clonotype was recorded a few times. The V and J genes are TRBV27 and TRBJ1-5; possible D gene TRBD1, 5 bases. Trimming removed 3 bases at V and 1 base at J, with 10 bases between. From germline, CDR1 is MNHEY and CDR2 SMNVEV (reference sequence). CDR3 length: 15 residues. Here the CDR3 reads CASSFHRGSNQPQHF. The CDR3 bases are TGTGCCAGCAGTTTTCATAGGGGCAGCAATCAGCCCCAGCATTTT.

In this sample, this clonotype turned up a few times. The CDR3 is CASSVDRGSYNEQFF. DNA for the CDR3: TGTGCCAGCAGCGTAGACAGGGGTTCCTACAATGAGCAGTTCTTC. The rearrangement links TRBV7-2 to TRBJ2-1, with 8 bases lining up with TRBD1. Unmatched junction bases numbered 4, after V lost 5 bases and J lost 1 base. CDR1 is SGHTA and CDR2 is FQGNSA in the germline V gene. CDR3 length: 15 residues.

The chain's CDR3 is CALDSQTTNEKLFF. For the CDR3, the DNA is TGTGCTCTGGACAGCCAGACAACTAATGAAAAACTGTTTTTT. The chain links TRBV5-8 to TRBJ1-4; tentative D call: TRBD1 (6 bases). This CDR3 spans 14 amino acids. Germline CDR1 is SGHTS and CDR2 is YDEGEE.

The DNA of the CDR3 is TGTGCCAGCAGTCCTATTAGCGGGAGCCCAGATACGCAGTATTTT. Its protein product is CASSPISGSPDTQYF. The gene calls are TRBV6-1 and TRBJ2-3; 9 nucleotides align to TRBD2. This CDR3 is built from 15 residues. From germline, CDR1 is MNHNS and CDR2 SASEGT. V lost 5 bases and J lost 4; bases outside the gene matches: 7.

The sample holds a few counts of this clonotype. The J gene is TRBJ1-6, the V gene TRBV4-2; D not certain. The V gene's germline CDR1 is LGHNA and CDR2 YNFKEQ. The CDR3 has 13 residues. Between the trimmed V and J ends, which lost 0 bases and 7 bases, there was a span of 4 bases. The CDR3 bases are TGTGCCAGCAGCCAAGAGAAGAATTCACCCCTCCACTTT. Protein: CASSQEKNSPLHF.

This clonotype was seen a few times. This sequence joins TRBV6-2 or TRBV6-3 and TRBJ2-2; no definite D call. Germline V gene sequence: CDR1 MNHEY, CDR2 SVGEGT. The V end was cut by 0 bases, the J end by 1 base, with 6 bases between. The CDR3 contains 15 residues. The CDR3 loop reads CASSYSWGNTGELFF. The CDR3 DNA reads TGTGCCAGCAGTTACTCCTGGGGGAACACCGGGGAGCTGTTTTTT.

This clonotype was seen only once. The V call is TRBV9, the J call TRBJ2-2; the match to TRBD2 covers 7 bases. V lost 6 bases, J lost 5 bases, and 7 bases stayed unmatched. The CDR3 extends over 14 amino acids. Looked up from germline, CDR1 is SGDLS and CDR2 is YYNGEE. CDR3 sequence reads: CASTGGGWTGELFF. The DNA for the CDR3 is TGTGCCAGCACGGGGGGAGGCTGGACCGGGGAGCTGTTTTTT.

Note on this clonotype: Since the CDR3 does not end with the conserved phenylalanine or tryptophan, this likely comes from a read error. The chain links TRBV6-5 to TRBJ1-4, with D unclear. CDR1 is MNHEY and CDR2 is SVGAGI in the germline V gene. The CDR3 runs 14 residues. The V end was cut by 2 bases, the J end by 7 bases, with 11 bases between. In nucleotides, the CDR3 is TGTGCCAGCAGTTACGAACGGCGTGTTGAAAAACTGTTTCTT. The encoded protein is CASSYERRVEKLFL.